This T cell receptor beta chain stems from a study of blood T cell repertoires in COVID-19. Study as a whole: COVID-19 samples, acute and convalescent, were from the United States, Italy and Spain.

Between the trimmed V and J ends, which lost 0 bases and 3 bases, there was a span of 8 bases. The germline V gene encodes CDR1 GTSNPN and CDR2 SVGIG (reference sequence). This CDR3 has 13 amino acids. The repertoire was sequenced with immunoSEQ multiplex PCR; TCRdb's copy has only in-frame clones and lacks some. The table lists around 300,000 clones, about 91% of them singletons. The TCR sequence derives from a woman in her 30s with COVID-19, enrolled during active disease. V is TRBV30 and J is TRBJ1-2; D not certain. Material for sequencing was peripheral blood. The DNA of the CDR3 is TGTGCCTGGAGTGTACTTCAGGACTATGGCTACACCTTC. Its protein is CAWSVLQDYGYTF.